These T cell receptor beta chains were read from a single sample in a study of blood T cell repertoires in COVID-19. The data were produced by immunoSEQ multiplex PCR, yet TCRdb's version contains in-frame clones alone and is incomplete. The table has roughly 500,000 clones, 85% to 90% seen once. Specimen: peripheral blood. These receptors were obtained from a man between 18 and 35 years old with COVID-19, enrolled during active disease. Each CDR3 is given with its conserved first and last residue. The order of the fields is J gene, clone size, V gene, CDR3 protein. The listing skips clone size in some rows; elsewhere it reads once, few, many or a size class.

J gene: TRBJ2-7
clone size: .
V gene: TRBV5-1
CDR3 protein: CASSVGQGANVQYF

J gene: TRBJ2-3
clone size: .
V gene: TRBV4-1
CDR3 protein: CASSRMRTGGTDTQYF

J gene: TRBJ1-6
clone size: .
V gene: TRBV19
CDR3 protein: CASTPGQGTNSPLHF

J gene: TRBJ1-1
clone size: .
V gene: TRBV19
CDR3 protein: CASSVLGAEAFF

J gene: TRBJ1-1
clone size: .
V gene: TRBV2
CDR3 protein: CASMTDPGATEAFF

J gene: TRBJ2-6
clone size: .
V gene: TRBV29-1
CDR3 protein: CSVGLSGANVLTF

J gene: TRBJ2-5
clone size: .
V gene: TRBV5-5
CDR3 protein: CASSVTRGRETQYF

J gene: TRBJ1-2
clone size: .
V gene: TRBV6-6
CDR3 protein: CASRDRGMGNGYTF

J gene: TRBJ1-5
clone size: few
V gene: TRBV19
CDR3 protein: CASSGTGGNQPQHF

J gene: TRBJ2-5
clone size: .
V gene: TRBV5-1
CDR3 protein: CASSLTKETQYF

J gene: TRBJ2-7
clone size: .
V gene: TRBV5-1
CDR3 protein: CASSAGQGWYEQYF

J gene: TRBJ1-5
clone size: .
V gene: TRBV12-2
CDR3 protein: CASRLDLGQGIGNQPQHF

J gene: TRBJ2-5
clone size: once
V gene: TRBV18
CDR3 protein: CASSPYQETQYF

J gene: TRBJ2-5
clone size: .
V gene: TRBV18
CDR3 protein: CASSPDLGGLVSETQYF

J gene: TRBJ2-3
clone size: once
V gene: TRBV3-1/TRBV3-2
CDR3 protein: CASSQEWGGPPDTQYF

J gene: TRBJ2-1
clone size: .
V gene: TRBV6-5
CDR3 protein: CASRRSGGTYNEQFF

J gene: TRBJ2-7
clone size: few
V gene: TRBV29-1
CDR3 protein: CSAVNGTGWNEQYF

J gene: TRBJ2-2
clone size: .
V gene: TRBV29-1
CDR3 protein: CSVRDTTVTGELFF

J gene: TRBJ2-5
clone size: few
V gene: TRBV9
CDR3 protein: CASSVGGLAGTQETQYF

J gene: TRBJ1-4
clone size: .
V gene: TRBV5-1
CDR3 protein: CASSQDRDHEKLFF

J gene: TRBJ2-1
clone size: .
V gene: TRBV6-5
CDR3 protein: CASTETGGTYNEQFF

J gene: TRBJ2-7
clone size: .
V gene: TRBV24-1
CDR3 protein: CATSDSSYEQYF

J gene: TRBJ1-3
clone size: .
V gene: TRBV5-4
CDR3 protein: CASANGGAYTIYF

J gene: TRBJ2-2
clone size: .
V gene: TRBV15
CDR3 protein: CATSPHRGVGTGELFF

J gene: TRBJ1-3
clone size: .
V gene: TRBV7-6
CDR3 protein: CASSPPLKQGTGNTIYF

J gene: TRBJ1-5
clone size: .
V gene: TRBV5-1
CDR3 protein: CASSSTGGRNQPQHF

J gene: TRBJ2-1
clone size: .
V gene: TRBV7-2
CDR3 protein: CASSLIAGDEQFF

J gene: TRBJ2-5
clone size: .
V gene: TRBV5-6
CDR3 protein: CASSPIHGSYREQETQYF

J gene: TRBJ1-2
clone size: .
V gene: TRBV4-1
CDR3 protein: CASSQGGQSFYGYTF

J gene: TRBJ2-7
clone size: .
V gene: TRBV7-9
CDR3 protein: CASSLGGAGLYF

J gene: TRBJ2-1
clone size: .
V gene: TRBV5-1
CDR3 protein: CASSATGQLNNEQFF